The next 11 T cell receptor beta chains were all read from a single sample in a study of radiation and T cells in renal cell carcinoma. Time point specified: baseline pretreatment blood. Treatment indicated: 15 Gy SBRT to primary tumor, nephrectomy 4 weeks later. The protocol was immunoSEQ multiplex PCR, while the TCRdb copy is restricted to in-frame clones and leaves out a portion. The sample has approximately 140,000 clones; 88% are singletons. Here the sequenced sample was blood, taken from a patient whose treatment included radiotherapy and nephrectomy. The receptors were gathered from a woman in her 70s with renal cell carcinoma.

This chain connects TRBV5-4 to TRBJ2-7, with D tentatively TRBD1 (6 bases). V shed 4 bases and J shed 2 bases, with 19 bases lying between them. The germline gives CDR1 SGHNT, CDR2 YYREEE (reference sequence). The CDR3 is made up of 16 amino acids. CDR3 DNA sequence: TGTGCCAGCAGCCAGGCAGGGGCCCTTTGGGCCTACGAGCAGTACTTC. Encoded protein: CASSQAGALWAYEQYF. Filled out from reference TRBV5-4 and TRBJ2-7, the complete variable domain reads ETGVTQSPTHLIKTRGQQVTLRCSSQSGHNTVSWYQQALGQGPQFIFQYYREEENGRGNFPPRFSGLQFPNYSSELNVNALELDDSALYLCASSQAGALWAYEQYFGPGTRLTVT.

The CDR3 reads CASSGDRGQVNTGELFF. The DNA of the CDR3 is TGTGCCAGCAGTGGGGACAGGGGGCAGGTCAACACCGGGGAGCTGTTTTTT. The chain recombines TRBV6-1 with TRBJ2-2; 12 bases align to TRBD1. Germline CDR1 MNHNS, CDR2 SASEGT. The CDR3 runs 17 residues. V was clipped by 4 bases and J by 2 bases; unmatched bases: 5.

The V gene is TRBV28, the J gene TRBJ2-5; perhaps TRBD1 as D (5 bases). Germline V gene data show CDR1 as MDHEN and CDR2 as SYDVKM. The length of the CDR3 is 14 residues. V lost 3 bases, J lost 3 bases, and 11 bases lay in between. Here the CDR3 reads CASSFPAREETQYF. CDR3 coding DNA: TGTGCCAGCAGTTTCCCCGCCAGGGAAGAGACCCAGTACTTC.

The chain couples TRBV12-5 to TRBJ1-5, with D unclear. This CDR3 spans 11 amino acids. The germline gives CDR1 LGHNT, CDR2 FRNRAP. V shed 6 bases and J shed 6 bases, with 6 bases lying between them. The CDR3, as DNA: TGTGCTAGTGGGGGGTGTCAGCCCCAGCATTTT. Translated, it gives CASGGCQPQHF.

CDR3 bases: TGTGCCAGCAGCTTGAGCTCCAGGAGGAACACTGAAGCTTTCTTT. This encodes CASSLSSRRNTEAFF. The rearrangement links TRBV9 to TRBJ1-1; D unclear. The CDR3 contains 15 residues. Trimming took off 4 bases at V and 1 base at J, with 14 bases between the two ends. Per germline, CDR1 SGDLS and CDR2 YYNGEE. Full variable domain (remainder filled in from reference TRBV9 and TRBJ1-1): DSGVTQTPKHLITATGQRVTLRCSPRSGDLSVYWYQQSLDQGLQFLIQYYNGEERAKGNILERFSAQQFPDLHSELNLSSLELGDSALYFCASSLSSRRNTEAFFGQGTRLTVV.

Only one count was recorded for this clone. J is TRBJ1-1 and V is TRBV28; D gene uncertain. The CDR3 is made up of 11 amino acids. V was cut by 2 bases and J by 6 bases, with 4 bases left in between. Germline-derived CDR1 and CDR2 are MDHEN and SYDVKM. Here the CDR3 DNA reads TGTGCCAGCAGTTTAAGGGCTGAAGCTTTCTTT. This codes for CASSLRAEAFF.

The CDR3 loop reads CASSIGRTFSGNTIYF. The DNA of the CDR3 is TGTGCCAGTAGTATAGGTCGGACATTTTCTGGAAACACCATATATTTT. The chain combines TRBV19 with TRBJ1-3, with D tentatively TRBD1 (5 bases). The CDR3 runs 16 residues. Germline CDR1 is LNHDA and CDR2 is SQIVND (reference sequence). The V and J ends lost 1 base and 1 base respectively, with 11 bases between them.

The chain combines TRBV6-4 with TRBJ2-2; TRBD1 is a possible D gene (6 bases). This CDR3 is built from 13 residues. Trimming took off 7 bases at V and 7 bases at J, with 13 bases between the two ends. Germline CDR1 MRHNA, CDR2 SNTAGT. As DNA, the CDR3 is TGTGCCAGCAAGGCAACAGGGCTCGGGGAGCTGTTTTTT. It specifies CASKATGLGELFF.

As DNA, the CDR3 is TGTGCCAGCAGTCCCCAGACGCGAGATACGCAGTATTTT. The encoded protein is CASSPQTRDTQYF. This chain uses TRBV27 with TRBJ2-3, with D hard to call. Per the germline V gene, CDR1 is MNHEY and CDR2 is SMNVEV (reference sequence). The CDR3 length is 13 residues. The V end lost 5 bases, the J end lost 5 bases, and 11 bases lay between the germline ends.

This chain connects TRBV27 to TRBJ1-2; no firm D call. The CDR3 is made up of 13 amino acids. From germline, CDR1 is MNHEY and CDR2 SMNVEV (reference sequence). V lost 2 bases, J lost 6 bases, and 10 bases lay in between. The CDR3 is CASSLGQSNGYTF. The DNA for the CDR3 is TGTGCCAGCAGTTTAGGCCAGTCCAATGGCTACACCTTC.

The chain's CDR3 is CASSEWWRTGGSNYGYTF. The CDR3, as DNA: TGTGCCAGCAGTGAATGGTGGAGGACAGGGGGTTCTAACTATGGCTACACCTTC. The genes are TRBV2 and TRBJ1-2, with 10 bases identical to TRBD1. CDR3 length equals 18 residues. Germline V gene sequence: CDR1 SNHLY, CDR2 FYNNEI. The V gene end was trimmed by 2 bases and the J gene end by 0 bases; junction bases not matched to a gene: 9.